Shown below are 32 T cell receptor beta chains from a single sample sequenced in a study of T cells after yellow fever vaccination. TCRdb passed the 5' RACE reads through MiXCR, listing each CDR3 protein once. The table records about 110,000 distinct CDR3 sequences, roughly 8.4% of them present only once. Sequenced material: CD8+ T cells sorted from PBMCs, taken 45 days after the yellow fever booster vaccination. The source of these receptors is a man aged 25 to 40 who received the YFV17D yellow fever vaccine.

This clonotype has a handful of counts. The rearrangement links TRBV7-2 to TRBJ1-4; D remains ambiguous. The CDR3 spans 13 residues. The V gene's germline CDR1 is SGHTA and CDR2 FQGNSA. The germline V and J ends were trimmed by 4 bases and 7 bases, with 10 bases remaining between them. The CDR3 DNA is TGTGCCAGCAGCTCCCCGATGAGTGAAAAACTGTTTTTT. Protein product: CASSSPMSEKLFF.

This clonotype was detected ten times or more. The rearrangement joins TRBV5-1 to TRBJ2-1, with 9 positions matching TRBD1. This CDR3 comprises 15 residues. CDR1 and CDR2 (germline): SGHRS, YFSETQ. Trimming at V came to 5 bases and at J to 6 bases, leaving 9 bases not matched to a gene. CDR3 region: CASRLDRGDVNEQFF. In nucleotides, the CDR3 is TGCGCCAGCAGACTGGACAGGGGCGATGTCAATGAGCAGTTCTTC.

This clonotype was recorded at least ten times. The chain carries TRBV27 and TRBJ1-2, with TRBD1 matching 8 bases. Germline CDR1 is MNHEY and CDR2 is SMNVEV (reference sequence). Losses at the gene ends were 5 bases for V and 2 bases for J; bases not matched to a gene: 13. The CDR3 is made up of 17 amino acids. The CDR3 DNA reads TGTGCCAGCAGTGAACCGGGACAGGCCTCGAAGAACTATGGCTACACCTTC. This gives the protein CASSEPGQASKNYGYTF.

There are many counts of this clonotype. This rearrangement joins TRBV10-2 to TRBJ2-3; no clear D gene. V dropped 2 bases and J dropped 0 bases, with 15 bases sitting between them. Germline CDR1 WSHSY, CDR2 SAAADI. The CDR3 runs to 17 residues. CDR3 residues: CASSETHDLTSTDTQYF. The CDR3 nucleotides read TGCGCCAGCAGTGAGACCCATGACTTAACTAGCACAGATACGCAGTATTTT.

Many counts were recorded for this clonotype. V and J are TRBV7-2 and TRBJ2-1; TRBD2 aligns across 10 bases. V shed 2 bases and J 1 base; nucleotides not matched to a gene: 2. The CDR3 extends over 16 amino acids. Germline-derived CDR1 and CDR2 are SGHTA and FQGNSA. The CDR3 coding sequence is TGTGCCAGCAGCTTACTAGCGGGAGTGTCCTACAATGAGCAGTTCTTC. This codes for CASSLLAGVSYNEQFF.

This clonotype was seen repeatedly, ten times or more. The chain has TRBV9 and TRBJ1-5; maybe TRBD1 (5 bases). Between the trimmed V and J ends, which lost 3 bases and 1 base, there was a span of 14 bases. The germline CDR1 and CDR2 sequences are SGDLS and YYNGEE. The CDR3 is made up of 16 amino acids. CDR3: CASSEGRELSNQPQHF. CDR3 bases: TGTGCCAGCAGCGAGGGGAGAGAGTTAAGCAATCAGCCCCAGCATTTT.

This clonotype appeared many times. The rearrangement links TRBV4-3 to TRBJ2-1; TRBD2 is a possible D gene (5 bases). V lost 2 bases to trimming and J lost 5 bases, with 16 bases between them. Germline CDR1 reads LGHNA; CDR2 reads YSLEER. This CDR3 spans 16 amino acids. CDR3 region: CASSQFEGIGNNEQFF. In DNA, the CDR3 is TGCGCCAGCAGCCAATTTGAGGGTATAGGCAACAATGAGCAGTTCTTC.

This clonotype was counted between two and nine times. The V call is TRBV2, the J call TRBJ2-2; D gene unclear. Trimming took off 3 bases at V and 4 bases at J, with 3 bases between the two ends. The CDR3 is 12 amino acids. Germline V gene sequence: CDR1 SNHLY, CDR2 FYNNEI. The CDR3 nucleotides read TGTGCCAGCAGTGACATCACCGGGGAGCTGTTTTTT. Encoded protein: CASSDITGELFF.

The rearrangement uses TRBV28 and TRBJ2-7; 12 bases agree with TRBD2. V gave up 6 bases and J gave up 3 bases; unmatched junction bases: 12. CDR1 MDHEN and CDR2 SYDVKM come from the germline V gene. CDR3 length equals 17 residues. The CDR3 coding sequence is TGTGCCAGCAGCCCCGGGACTAGCGGGCACACAAGCTACGAGCAGTACTTC. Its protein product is CASSPGTSGHTSYEQYF.

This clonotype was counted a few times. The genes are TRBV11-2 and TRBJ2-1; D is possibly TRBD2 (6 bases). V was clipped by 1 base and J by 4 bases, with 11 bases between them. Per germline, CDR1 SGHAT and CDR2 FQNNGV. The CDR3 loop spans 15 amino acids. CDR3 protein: CASSLVGGIYNEQFF. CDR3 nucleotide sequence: TGTGCCAGCAGCTTAGTAGGCGGGATTTACAATGAGCAGTTCTTC.

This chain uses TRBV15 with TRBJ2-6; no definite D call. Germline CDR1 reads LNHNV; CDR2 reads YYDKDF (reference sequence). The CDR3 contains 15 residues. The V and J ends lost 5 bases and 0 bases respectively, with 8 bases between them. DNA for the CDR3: TGTGCCACCAGCTCTGGGGACTCTGGGGCCAACGTCCTGACTTTC. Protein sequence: CATSSGDSGANVLTF.

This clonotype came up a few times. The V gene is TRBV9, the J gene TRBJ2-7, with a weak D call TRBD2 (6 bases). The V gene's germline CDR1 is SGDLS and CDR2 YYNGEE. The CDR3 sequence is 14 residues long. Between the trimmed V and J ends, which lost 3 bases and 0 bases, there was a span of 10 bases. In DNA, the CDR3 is TGTGCCAGCAGCGCGGCTAGCGTCTCCTACGAGCAGTACTTC. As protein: CASSAASVSYEQYF.

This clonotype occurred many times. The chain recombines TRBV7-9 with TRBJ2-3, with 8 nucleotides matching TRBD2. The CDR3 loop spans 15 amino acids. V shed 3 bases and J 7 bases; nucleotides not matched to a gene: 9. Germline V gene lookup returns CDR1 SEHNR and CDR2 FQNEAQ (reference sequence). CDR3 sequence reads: CASSLGSGIVNTQYF. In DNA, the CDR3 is TGTGCCAGCAGCTTGGGTAGCGGGATAGTGAATACGCAGTATTTT.

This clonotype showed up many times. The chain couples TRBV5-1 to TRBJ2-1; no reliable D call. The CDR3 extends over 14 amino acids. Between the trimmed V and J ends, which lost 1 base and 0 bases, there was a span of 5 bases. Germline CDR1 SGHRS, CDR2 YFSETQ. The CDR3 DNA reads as TGCGCCAGCAGCTTGTACAACTCCTACAATGAGCAGTTCTTC. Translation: CASSLYNSYNEQFF.

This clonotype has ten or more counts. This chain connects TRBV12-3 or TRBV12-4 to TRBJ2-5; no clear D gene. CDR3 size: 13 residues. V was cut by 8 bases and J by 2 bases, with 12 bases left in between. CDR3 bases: TGTGCCAGCTCTCGGTTCCTTCAAGAGACCCAGTACTTC. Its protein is CASSRFLQETQYF.

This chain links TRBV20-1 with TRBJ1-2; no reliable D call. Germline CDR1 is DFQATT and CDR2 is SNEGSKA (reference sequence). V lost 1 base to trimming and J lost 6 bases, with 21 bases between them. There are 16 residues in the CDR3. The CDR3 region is CSARGGHEGEEDGYTF. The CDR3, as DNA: TGCAGTGCTAGAGGGGGTCACGAGGGCGAAGAGGATGGCTACACCTTC.

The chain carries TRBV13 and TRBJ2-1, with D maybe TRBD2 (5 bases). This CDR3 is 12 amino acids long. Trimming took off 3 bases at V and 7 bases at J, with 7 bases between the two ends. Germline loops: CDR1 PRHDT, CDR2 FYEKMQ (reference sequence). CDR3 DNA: TGTGCCAGCAGCTTCAAGCGGAATGAGCAGTTCTTC. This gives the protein CASSFKRNEQFF.

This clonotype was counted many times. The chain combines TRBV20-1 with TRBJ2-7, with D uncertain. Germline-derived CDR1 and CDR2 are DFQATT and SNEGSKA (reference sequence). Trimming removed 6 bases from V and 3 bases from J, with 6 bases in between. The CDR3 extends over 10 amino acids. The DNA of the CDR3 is TGCAGTGCCGCGAGCTACGAGCAGTACTTC. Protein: CSAASYEQYF.

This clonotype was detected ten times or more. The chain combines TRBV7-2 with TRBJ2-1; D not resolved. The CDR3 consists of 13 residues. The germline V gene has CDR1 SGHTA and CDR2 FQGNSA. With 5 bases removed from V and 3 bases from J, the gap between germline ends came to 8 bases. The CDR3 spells CASSQDGYNEQFF. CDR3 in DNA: TGTGCCAGCAGCCAGGACGGCTACAATGAGCAGTTCTTC.

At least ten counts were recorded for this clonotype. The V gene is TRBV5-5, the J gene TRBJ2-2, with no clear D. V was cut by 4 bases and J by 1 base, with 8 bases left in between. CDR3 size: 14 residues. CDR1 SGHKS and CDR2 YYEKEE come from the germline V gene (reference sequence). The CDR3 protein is CASSSIQNTGELFF. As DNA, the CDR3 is TGTGCCAGCAGCAGCATACAGAACACCGGGGAGCTGTTTTTT.

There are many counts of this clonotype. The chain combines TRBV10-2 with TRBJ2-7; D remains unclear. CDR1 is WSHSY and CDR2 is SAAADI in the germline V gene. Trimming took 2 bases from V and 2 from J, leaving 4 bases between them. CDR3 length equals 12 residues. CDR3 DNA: TGCGCCAGCAGTGAGCAGGCCTACGAGCAGTACTTC. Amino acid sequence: CASSEQAYEQYF.

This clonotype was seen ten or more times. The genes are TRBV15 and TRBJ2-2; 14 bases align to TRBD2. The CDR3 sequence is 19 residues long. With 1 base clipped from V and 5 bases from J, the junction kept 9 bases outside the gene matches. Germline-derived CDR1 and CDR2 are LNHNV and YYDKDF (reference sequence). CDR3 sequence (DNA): TGTGCCACCAGCAGAGGACCGGGACTAGCGGGAGCGGGGACCGGGGAGCTGTTTTTT. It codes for CATSRGPGLAGAGTGELFF.

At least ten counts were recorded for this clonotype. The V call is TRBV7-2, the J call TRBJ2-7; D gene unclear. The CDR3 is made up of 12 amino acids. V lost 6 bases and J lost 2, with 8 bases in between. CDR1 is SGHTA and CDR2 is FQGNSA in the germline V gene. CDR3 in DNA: TGTGCCAGCAGTATCGGGCCCTACGAGCAGTACTTC. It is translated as CASSIGPYEQYF. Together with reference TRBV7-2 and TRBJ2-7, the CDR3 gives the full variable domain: GAGVSQSPSNKVTEKGKDVELRCDPISGHTALYWYRQSLGQGLEFLIYFQGNSAPDKSGLPSDRFSAERTGGSVSTLTIQRTQQEDSAVYLCASSIGPYEQYFGPGTRLTVT.

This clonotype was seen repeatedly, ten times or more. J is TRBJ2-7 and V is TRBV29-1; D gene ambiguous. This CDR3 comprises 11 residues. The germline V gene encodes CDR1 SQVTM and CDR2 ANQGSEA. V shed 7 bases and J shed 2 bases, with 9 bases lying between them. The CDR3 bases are TGCAGCGCCTCAAGAACCTACGAGCAGTACTTC. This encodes CSASRTYEQYF.

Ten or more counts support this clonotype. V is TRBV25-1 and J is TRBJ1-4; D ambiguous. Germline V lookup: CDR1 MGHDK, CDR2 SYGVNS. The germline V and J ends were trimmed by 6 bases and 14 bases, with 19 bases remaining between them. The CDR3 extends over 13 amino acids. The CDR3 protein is CASSDSSVVRLFF. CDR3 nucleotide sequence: TGTGCCAGCAGCGACTCTTCGGTGGTGAGGCTGTTTTTT.

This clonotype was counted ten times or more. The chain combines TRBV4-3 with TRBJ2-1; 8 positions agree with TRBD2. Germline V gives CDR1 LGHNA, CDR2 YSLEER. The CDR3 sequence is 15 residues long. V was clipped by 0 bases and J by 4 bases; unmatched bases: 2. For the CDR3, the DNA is TGCGCCAGCAGCCAAGAACTAGCGGTATACAATGAGCAGTTCTTC. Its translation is CASSQELAVYNEQFF.

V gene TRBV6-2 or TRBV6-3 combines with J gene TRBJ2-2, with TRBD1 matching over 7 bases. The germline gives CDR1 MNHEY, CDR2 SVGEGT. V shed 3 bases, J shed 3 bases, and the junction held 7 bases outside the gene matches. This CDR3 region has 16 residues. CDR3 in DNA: TGTGCCAGCAGTTATTCGGACAGGTTCTACACCGGGGAGCTGTTTTTT. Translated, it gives CASSYSDRFYTGELFF.

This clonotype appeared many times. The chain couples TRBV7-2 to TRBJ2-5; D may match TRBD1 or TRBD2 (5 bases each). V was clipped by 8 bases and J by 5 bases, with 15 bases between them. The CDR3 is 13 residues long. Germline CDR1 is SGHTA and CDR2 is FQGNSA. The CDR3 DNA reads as TGTGCCAGCGAGCCGGGATGGGGGGAGACCCAGTACTTC. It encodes CASEPGWGETQYF.

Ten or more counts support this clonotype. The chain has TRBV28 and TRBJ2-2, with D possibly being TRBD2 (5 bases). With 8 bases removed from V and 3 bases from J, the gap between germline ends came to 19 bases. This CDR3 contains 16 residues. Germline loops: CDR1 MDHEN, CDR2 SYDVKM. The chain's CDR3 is CASLHRGASYTGELFF. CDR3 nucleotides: TGTGCCAGCCTTCACCGGGGAGCTAGTTACACCGGGGAGCTGTTTTTT.

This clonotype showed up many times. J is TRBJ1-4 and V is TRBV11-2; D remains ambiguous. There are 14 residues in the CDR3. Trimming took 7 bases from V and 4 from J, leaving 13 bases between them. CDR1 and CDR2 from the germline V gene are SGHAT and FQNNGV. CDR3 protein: CASTGAWDNEKLFF. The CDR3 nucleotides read TGTGCCAGCACCGGCGCCTGGGATAATGAAAAACTGTTTTTT.

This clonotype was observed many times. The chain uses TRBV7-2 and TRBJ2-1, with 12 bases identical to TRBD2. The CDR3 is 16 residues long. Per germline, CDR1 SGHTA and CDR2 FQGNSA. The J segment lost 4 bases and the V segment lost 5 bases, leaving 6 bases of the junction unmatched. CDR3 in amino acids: CASSGGTSGLYNEQFF. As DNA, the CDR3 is TGTGCCAGCAGCGGGGGGACTAGCGGGTTATACAATGAGCAGTTCTTC.

The CDR3 nucleotides read TGCAGTGCTAGAGAGGACAGGGGGCGCAGGGAGACCCAGTACTTC. Its translation: CSAREDRGRRETQYF. V usage is TRBV20-1 and J usage is TRBJ2-5; TRBD1 matches at 11 bases. Per germline, CDR1 DFQATT and CDR2 SNEGSKA (reference sequence). The CDR3 contains 15 residues. J gave up 5 bases and V 0 bases, and 5 bases lay outside the gene matches.